These 19 T cell receptor beta chains were all obtained from the same sample, sequenced in a study of PD-L1 blockade in urothelial cancer. Sequenced by immunoSEQ multiplex PCR; TCRdb stores in-frame clones only, minus some. The data show 90,000 or so clones, nearly 90% seen once. Time point of the sample: pretreatment peripheral blood. Sequenced material: PBMCs, taken around atezolizumab (anti-PD-L1) treatment. These receptors were taken from a man in his sixties with urothelial cancer.

This chain connects TRBV28 to TRBJ1-2; tentatively, D is TRBD1 (5 bases). Germline-derived CDR1 and CDR2 are MDHEN and SYDVKM. This CDR3 has 14 amino acids. V was trimmed by 3 bases and J by 3 bases, leaving 11 bases between them. The CDR3 sequence: CASSFGQGDYGYTF. CDR3 nucleotide sequence: TGTGCCAGCAGTTTTGGGCAGGGTGACTATGGCTACACCTTC.

The V call is TRBV29-1, the J call TRBJ2-7; 11 nucleotides match TRBD1. The CDR3 covers 15 residues. V lost 6 bases, J lost 2 bases, and 9 bases stayed unmatched. CDR1 is SQVTM and CDR2 is ANQGSEA in the germline V gene. The CDR3: CSVVDVGQGAYEQYF. In nucleotides, the CDR3 is TGCAGCGTCGTTGATGTGGGACAGGGGGCCTACGAGCAGTACTTC.

The chain recombines TRBV9 with TRBJ1-1; 8 nucleotides agree with TRBD1. J gave up 0 bases and V 3 bases, and 4 bases lay outside the gene matches. Germline CDR1 SGDLS, CDR2 YYNGEE. The CDR3 spans 15 residues. The DNA for the CDR3 is TGTGCCAGCAGCGATCGACAGGGGATGAACACTGAAGCTTTCTTT. As protein: CASSDRQGMNTEAFF.

The chain uses TRBV18 and TRBJ2-5, with D tentatively TRBD1 (5 bases). V lost 0 bases and J lost 4, with 12 bases in between. The V gene's germline CDR1 is KGHSH and CDR2 LQKENI. The CDR3 consists of 15 residues. The CDR3 DNA is TGTGCCAGCTCACCACCAAGGGGTGGTGGAGAGACCCAGTACTTC. It yields the protein CASSPPRGGGETQYF.

The chain recombines TRBV9 with TRBJ2-1, with TRBD1 identical over 9 bases. The CDR3 totals 16 residues. The junction had 6 bases not matched to a gene; V was cut back by 4 bases and J by 1 base. Germline V gives CDR1 SGDLS, CDR2 YYNGEE. The CDR3 protein is CASSKGQGGSYNEQFF. The DNA of the CDR3 is TGTGCCAGCAGCAAGGGACAGGGTGGGTCCTACAATGAGCAGTTCTTC. Complete variable domain (other parts from reference TRBV9 and TRBJ2-1): DSGVTQTPKHLITATGQRVTLRCSPRSGDLSVYWYQQSLDQGLQFLIQYYNGEERAKGNILERFSAQQFPDLHSELNLSSLELGDSALYFCASSKGQGGSYNEQFFGPGTRLTVL.

This clone showed up just once. The chain combines TRBV7-9 with TRBJ2-7; the D gene is possibly TRBD2 (5 bases). Trimming shortened V by 4 bases and J by 6 bases, and 16 bases separated the two germline ends. CDR1 and CDR2 from the germline V gene are SEHNR and FQNEAQ (reference sequence). This CDR3 has 14 residues. CDR3 protein: CASSSRTGRLEQYF. CDR3 nucleotides: TGTGCCAGCAGCTCCCGGACGGGGAGACTCGAGCAGTACTTC. Full variable domain (remainder filled in from reference TRBV7-9 and TRBJ2-7): DTGVSQNPRHKITKRGQNVTFRCDPISEHNRLYWYRQTLGQGPEFLTYFQNEAQLEKSRLLSDRFSAERPKGSFSTLEIQRTEQGDSAMYLCASSSRTGRLEQYFGPGTRLTVT.

The V and J genes are TRBV29-1 and TRBJ2-5, with 9 bases aligning to TRBD1. The CDR3 is 12 residues long. V shed 6 bases and J 1 base; nucleotides not matched to a gene: 0. Germline CDR1 and CDR2: SQVTM and ANQGSEA. Here the CDR3 reads CSVTGGQETQYF. The CDR3 bases are TGCAGCGTGACAGGGGGCCAAGAGACCCAGTACTTC. The whole variable domain, remainder taken from reference TRBV29-1 and TRBJ2-5, is SAVISQKPSRDICQRGTSLTIQCQVDSQVTMMFWYRQQPGQSLTLIATANQGSEATYESGFVIDKFPISRPNLTFSTLTVSNMSPEDSSIYLCSVTGGQETQYFGPGTRLLVL.

The chain carries TRBV5-1 and TRBJ1-2; 12 nucleotides line up with TRBD1. The CDR3 is 14 amino acids. Germline V gene sequence: CDR1 SGHRS, CDR2 YFSETQ. V was clipped by 4 bases and J by 8 bases; unmatched bases: 6. In DNA, the CDR3 is TGCGCCAGCAGCAGCGGGACAGGGGGCGGAGGCTACACCTTC. Protein product: CASSSGTGGGGYTF.

The V call is TRBV29-1, the J call TRBJ2-1; D is possibly TRBD2 (6 bases). The V end lost 6 bases, the J end lost 0 bases, and 12 bases lay between the germline ends. This CDR3 region has 14 residues. CDR1 SQVTM and CDR2 ANQGSEA come from the germline V gene. DNA for the CDR3: TGCAGCGTCGCCACCGGGAGCTCCTACAATGAGCAGTTCTTC. Its translation is CSVATGSSYNEQFF.

The rearrangement links TRBV7-2 to TRBJ1-3; a possible D gene is TRBD1 (6 bases). Germline CDR1 and CDR2: SGHTA and FQGNSA. The ends were cut back, 6 bases at V and 8 bases at J, with 14 bases in the middle. This CDR3 has 13 amino acids. DNA for the CDR3: TGTGCCAGCAGTCCCGACAGGCCAGACACCATATATTTT. Translated: CASSPDRPDTIYF. Complete variable domain (other parts from reference TRBV7-2 and TRBJ1-3): GAGVSQSPSNKVTEKGKDVELRCDPISGHTALYWYRQSLGQGLEFLIYFQGNSAPDKSGLPSDRFSAERTGGSVSTLTIQRTQQEDSAVYLCASSPDRPDTIYFGEGSWLTVV.

The chain carries TRBV9 and TRBJ2-7; possibly TRBD2 for D (5 bases). Trimming took 3 bases from V and 0 from J, leaving 10 bases between them. This CDR3 has 14 residues. Germline V lookup: CDR1 SGDLS, CDR2 YYNGEE. In nucleotides, the CDR3 is TGTGCCAGCAGCGGGACTTTTGCCTCCTACGAGCAGTACTTC. This translates into CASSGTFASYEQYF. The full variable domain, rest sourced from reference TRBV9 and TRBJ2-7, is DSGVTQTPKHLITATGQRVTLRCSPRSGDLSVYWYQQSLDQGLQFLIQYYNGEERAKGNILERFSAQQFPDLHSELNLSSLELGDSALYFCASSGTFASYEQYFGPGTRLTVT.

J is TRBJ2-3 and V is TRBV29-1, with D possibly being TRBD1 (5 bases). The CDR3 is 13 amino acids. Deletions cut 7 bases from V and 7 bases from J, with 18 bases between. In germline, CDR1 is SQVTM, CDR2 ANQGSEA. The CDR3 loop is CSAKIGGAHTQYF. The CDR3 DNA reads as TGCAGCGCGAAGATCGGTGGGGCTCATACGCAGTATTTT.

The chain is built from TRBV5-5 and TRBJ2-2; 9 positions agree with TRBD2. In germline, CDR1 is SGHKS, CDR2 YYEKEE (reference sequence). Germline trimming cut 0 bases from V and 4 bases from J; bases unmatched to any gene: 4. CDR3 length: 16 amino acids. DNA of the CDR3: TGTGCCAGCAGCTTGGGCGGGGGGGCCATCACCGGGGAGCTGTTTTTT. As protein: CASSLGGGAITGELFF.

Written as DNA, the CDR3 is TGCGCCAGCAGCCAAGACCTAGCGTCTTACAATGAGCAGTTCTTC. Translation gives CASSQDLASYNEQFF. The chain has TRBV4-1 and TRBJ2-1; TRBD2 might be the D (6 bases). This CDR3 has 15 amino acids. CDR1 is MGHRA, CDR2 YSYEKL, per germline. The ends were cut back, 0 bases at V and 4 bases at J, with 10 bases in the middle.

The chain joins TRBV28 to TRBJ1-1; D may be TRBD1 (6 bases). This CDR3 is built from 15 residues. Trimming cost V 1 base and J 11 bases, with 20 bases left between them. Germline V gene data show CDR1 as MDHEN and CDR2 as SYDVKM. The DNA for the CDR3 is TGTGCCAGCAGTTTATCACTTAAGGGGGGAGGGAACGCTTTCTTT. The encoded protein is CASSLSLKGGGNAFF.

The chain recombines TRBV9 with TRBJ2-5, with 7 bases that match TRBD1. With 0 bases clipped from V and 4 bases from J, the junction kept 15 bases outside the gene matches. Germline loops: CDR1 SGDLS, CDR2 YYNGEE. CDR3 length: 18 amino acids. The CDR3 sequence: CASSVGPSQGSRVETQYF. The CDR3 DNA is TGTGCCAGCAGCGTAGGTCCATCACAGGGGAGTCGGGTAGAGACCCAGTACTTC.

The chain uses TRBV19 and TRBJ2-1; 9 bases align to TRBD2. Germline V CDR1 and CDR2: LNHDA, SQIVND (reference sequence). This CDR3 comprises 16 residues. After removal of 6 bases from V and 9 bases from J, the junction contained 15 bases not matched to a gene. CDR3 sequence reads: CASRNLNGSGRSEQFF. The CDR3 DNA reads as TGTGCCAGTAGAAACCTAAATGGTAGCGGGAGAAGTGAGCAGTTCTTC.

Comments on this clone: Other DNA sequences in this sample translate to the same CDR3. The V gene is TRBV6-1, the J gene TRBJ1-2; the D gene is possibly TRBD1 (5 bases). V gave up 0 bases and J gave up 4 bases, with 9 bases separating them. The CDR3 spans 14 residues. Germline loops: CDR1 MNHNS, CDR2 SASEGT. The CDR3 protein is CASSEAQGSYGYTF. For the CDR3, the DNA is TGTGCCAGCAGTGAAGCGCAGGGAAGCTATGGCTACACCTTC.

The chain uses TRBV6-6 and TRBJ1-2; D unresolved. Deletions cut 0 bases from V and 4 bases from J, with 9 bases between. From germline, CDR1 is MNHNY and CDR2 SVGAGI (reference sequence). This CDR3 spans 14 amino acids. The CDR3 here is CASSYSRGAYGYTF. The CDR3 DNA reads as TGTGCCAGCAGTTACTCACGGGGTGCCTATGGCTACACCTTC.